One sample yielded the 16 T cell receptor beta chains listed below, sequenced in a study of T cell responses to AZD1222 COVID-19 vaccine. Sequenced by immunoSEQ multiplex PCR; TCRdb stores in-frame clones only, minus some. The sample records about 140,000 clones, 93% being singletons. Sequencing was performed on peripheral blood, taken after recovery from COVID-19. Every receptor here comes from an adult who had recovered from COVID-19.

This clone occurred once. The CDR3 region has the DNA TGTGCCAGCAGTAGAGAGGGCTACGAGCAGTACTTC. Protein product: CASSREGYEQYF. V and J are TRBV7-9 and TRBJ2-7; perhaps TRBD2 as D (5 bases). The V end lost 6 bases, the J end lost 3 bases, and 9 bases lay between the germline ends. CDR3 length: 12 residues. Germline CDR1 and CDR2: SEHNR and FQNEAQ (reference sequence).

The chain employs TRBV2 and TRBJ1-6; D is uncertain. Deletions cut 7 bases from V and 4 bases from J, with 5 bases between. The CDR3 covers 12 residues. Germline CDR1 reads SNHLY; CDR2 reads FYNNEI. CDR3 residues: CASKVYNSPLHF. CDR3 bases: TGTGCCAGCAAGGTGTATAATTCACCCCTCCACTTT.

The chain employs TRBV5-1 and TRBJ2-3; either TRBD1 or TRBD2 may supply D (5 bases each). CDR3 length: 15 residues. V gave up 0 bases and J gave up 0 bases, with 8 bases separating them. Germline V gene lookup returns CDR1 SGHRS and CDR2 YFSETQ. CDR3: CASSLEGSSTDTQYF. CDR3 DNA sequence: TGCGCCAGCAGCTTGGAGGGGAGCAGCACAGATACGCAGTATTTT. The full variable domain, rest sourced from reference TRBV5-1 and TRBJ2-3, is KAGVTQTPRYLIKTRGQQVTLSCSPISGHRSVSWYQQTPGQGLQFLFEYFSETQRNKGNFPGRFSGRQFSNSRSEMNVSTLELGDSALYLCASSLEGSSTDTQYFGPGTRLTVL.

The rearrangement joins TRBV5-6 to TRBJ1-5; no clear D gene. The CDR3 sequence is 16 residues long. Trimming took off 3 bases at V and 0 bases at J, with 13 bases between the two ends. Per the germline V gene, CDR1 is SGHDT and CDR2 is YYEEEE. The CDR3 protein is CASSYRSPNSNQPQHF. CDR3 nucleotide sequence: TGTGCCAGCAGCTATCGTAGCCCGAATAGCAATCAGCCCCAGCATTTT.

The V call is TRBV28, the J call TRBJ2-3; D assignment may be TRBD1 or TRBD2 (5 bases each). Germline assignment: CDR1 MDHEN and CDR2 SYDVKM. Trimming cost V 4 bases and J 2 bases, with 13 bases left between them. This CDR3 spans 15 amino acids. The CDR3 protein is CASSSRTGPTDTQYF. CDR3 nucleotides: TGTGCCAGCAGTTCCCGTACGGGACCCACAGATACGCAGTATTTT.

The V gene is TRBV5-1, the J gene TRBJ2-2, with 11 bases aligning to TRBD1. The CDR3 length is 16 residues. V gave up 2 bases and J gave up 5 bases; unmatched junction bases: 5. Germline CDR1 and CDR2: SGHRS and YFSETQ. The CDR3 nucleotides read TGCGCCAGCAGCTTATGGACAGGGGGCCTTACCGGGGAGCTGTTTTTT. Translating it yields CASSLWTGGLTGELFF.

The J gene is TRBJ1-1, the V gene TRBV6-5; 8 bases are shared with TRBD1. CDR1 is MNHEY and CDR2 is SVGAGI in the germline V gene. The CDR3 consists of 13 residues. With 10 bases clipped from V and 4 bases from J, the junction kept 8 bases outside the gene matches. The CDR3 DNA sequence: TGTGCCACCGTAGGACAGGGCGGCACTGAAGCTTTCTTT. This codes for CATVGQGGTEAFF.

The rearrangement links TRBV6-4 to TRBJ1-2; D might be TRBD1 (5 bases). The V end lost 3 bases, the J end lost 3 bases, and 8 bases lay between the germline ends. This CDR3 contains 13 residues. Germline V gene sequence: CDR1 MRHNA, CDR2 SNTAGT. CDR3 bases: TGTGCCAGCAGTGAGGGAGGGGACTATGGCTACACCTTC. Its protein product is CASSEGGDYGYTF.

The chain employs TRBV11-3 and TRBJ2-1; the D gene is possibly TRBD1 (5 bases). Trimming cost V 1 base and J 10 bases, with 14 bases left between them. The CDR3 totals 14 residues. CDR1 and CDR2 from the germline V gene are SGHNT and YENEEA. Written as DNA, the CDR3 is TGTGCCAGCAGCTTAGCACCAGGGAAGCCCGAGCAGTTCTTC. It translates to CASSLAPGKPEQFF.

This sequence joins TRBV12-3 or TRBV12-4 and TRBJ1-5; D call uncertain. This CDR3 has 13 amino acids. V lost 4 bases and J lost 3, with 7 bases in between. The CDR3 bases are TGTGCCAGCAGTTACGCATCCAATCAGCCCCAGCATTTT. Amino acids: CASSYASNQPQHF.

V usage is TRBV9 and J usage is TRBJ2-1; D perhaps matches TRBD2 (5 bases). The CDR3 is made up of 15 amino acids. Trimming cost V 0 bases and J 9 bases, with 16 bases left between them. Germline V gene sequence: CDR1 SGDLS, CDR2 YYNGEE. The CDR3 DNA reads TGTGCCAGCAGCGTAGGGTGGCTAGCCGAAGGTGAGCAGTTCTTC. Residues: CASSVGWLAEGEQFF.

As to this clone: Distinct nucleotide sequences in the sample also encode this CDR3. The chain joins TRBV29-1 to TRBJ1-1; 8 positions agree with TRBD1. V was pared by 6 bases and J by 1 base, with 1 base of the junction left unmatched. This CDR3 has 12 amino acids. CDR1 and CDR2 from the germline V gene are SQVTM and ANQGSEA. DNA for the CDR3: TGCAGCGTAGGACAGGGGAACACTGAAGCTTTCTTT. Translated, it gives CSVGQGNTEAFF.

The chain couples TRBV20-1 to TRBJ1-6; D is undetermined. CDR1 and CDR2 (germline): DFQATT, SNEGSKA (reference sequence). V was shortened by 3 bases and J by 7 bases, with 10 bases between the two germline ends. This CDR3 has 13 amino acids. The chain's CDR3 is CSASSRRNSPLHF. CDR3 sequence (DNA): TGCAGTGCTAGTAGCAGGAGGAATTCACCCCTCCACTTT.

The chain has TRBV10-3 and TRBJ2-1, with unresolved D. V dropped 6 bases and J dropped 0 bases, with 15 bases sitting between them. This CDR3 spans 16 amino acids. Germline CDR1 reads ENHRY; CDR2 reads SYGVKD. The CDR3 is CAISQRRLDSYNEQFF. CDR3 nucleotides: TGTGCCATCAGCCAGAGGAGACTGGACTCCTACAATGAGCAGTTCTTC.

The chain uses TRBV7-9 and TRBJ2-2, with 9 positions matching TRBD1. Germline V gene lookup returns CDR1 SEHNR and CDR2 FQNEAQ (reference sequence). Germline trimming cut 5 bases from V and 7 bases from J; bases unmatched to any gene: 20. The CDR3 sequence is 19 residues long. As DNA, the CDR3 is TGTGCCAGCAGCCTCAGTAAAGCCGGGACAGGGTTCAACGACGGGGAGCTGTTTTTT. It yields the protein CASSLSKAGTGFNDGELFF.

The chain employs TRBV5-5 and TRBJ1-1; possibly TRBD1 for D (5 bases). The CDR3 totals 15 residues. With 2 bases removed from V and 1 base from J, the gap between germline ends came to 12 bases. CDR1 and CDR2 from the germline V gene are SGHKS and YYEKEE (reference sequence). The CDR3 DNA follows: TGTGCCAGCAGCTTAGGGGCGGCCCAGAACACTGAAGCTTTCTTT. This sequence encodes CASSLGAAQNTEAFF. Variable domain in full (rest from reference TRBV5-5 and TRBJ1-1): DAGVTQSPTHLIKTRGQQVTLRCSPISGHKSVSWYQQVLGQGPQFIFQYYEKEERGRGNFPDRFSARQFPNYSSELNVNALLLGDSALYLCASSLGAAQNTEAFFGQGTRLTVV.